These T cell receptor beta chains were read from a single sample in a study of vaccination and CD4 T cells after COVID-19. TCRdb independently ran MiXCR on the PCR reads; one entry per CDR3 protein. Among 10,000 to 15,000 distinct CDR3 sequences, approximately 80% were seen once, and the ten largest hold roughly 11%. Their cognate antigens are unknown. The sequenced sample was CD4+ T cells from blood, cultured in vitro. Every receptor here comes from a human donor who had recovered from COVID-19. CDR3s include the opening cysteine and the closing phenylalanine or tryptophan. A D gene is named only where the DNA matches it firmly. Clone size is shown for a subset of rows, as once, few, many or a class of expanded clone.

clone_size	d_call	v_call	j_call	cdr3_aa	cdr3_nt
NA	NA	TRBV28	TRBJ1-4	CATLGTNEKLFF	TGTGCCACCCTAGGTACTAATGAAAAACTGTTTTTT
NA	NA	TRBV20-1	TRBJ1-2	CSASYRLTYGYTF	TGCAGTGCTAGCTACAGGCTTACCTATGGCTACACCTTC
once	NA	TRBV10-3	TRBJ1-6	CAISRDGNSPLHF	TGTGCCATCAGCCGGGATGGAAATTCACCCCTCCACTTT
NA	NA	TRBV28	TRBJ2-1	CASHPSGSNNEQFF	TGTGCCAGCCATCCCTCCGGGAGTAACAATGAGCAGTTCTTC
NA	TRBD2	TRBV6-1	TRBJ2-2	CASSTPSGSVTGELFF	TGTGCCAGCAGTACTCCTAGCGGGAGTGTAACCGGGGAGCTGTTTTTT
NA	NA	TRBV12-5	TRBJ1-1	CASGLAHRWPAIGTEAFF	TGTGCTAGTGGTTTGGCCCACCGGTGGCCCGCTATCGGGACTGAAGCTTTCTTT
NA	TRBD1	TRBV20-1	TRBJ1-3	CSAGGTVSGNTIYF	TGCAGTGCTGGCGGGACAGTCTCTGGAAACACCATATATTTT
NA	NA	TRBV30	TRBJ2-3	CAWSLGTDTQYF	TGTGCCTGGAGTCTGGGAACAGATACGCAGTATTTT
NA	NA	TRBV10-3	TRBJ1-4	CAISDPVAGYEKLFF	TGTGCCATCAGTGACCCGGTGGCAGGGTATGAAAAACTGTTTTTT
NA	NA	TRBV15	TRBJ2-7	CATSRAQGREQYF	TGTGCCACCAGCAGAGCTCAGGGTCGGGAGCAGTACTTC
few	NA	TRBV12-3/TRBV12-4	TRBJ1-5	CASSLGNSNQPQHF	TGTGCCAGCAGTTTAGGGAATAGCAATCAGCCCCAGCATTTT
once	NA	TRBV2	TRBJ2-1	CASSEASDEQFF	TGTGCCAGCAGTGAAGCTTCAGACGAGCAGTTCTTC
few	TRBD1	TRBV28	TRBJ1-3	CASSTGGRGGNTIYF	TGTGCCAGCAGCACAGGGGGACGGGGTGGAAACACCATATATTTT
medium-sized	NA	TRBV20-1	TRBJ1-6	CSARPGSSYNSPLHF	TGCAGTGCTAGACCGGGGAGCTCCTATAATTCACCCCTCCACTTT
NA	TRBD2	TRBV6-1	TRBJ2-5	CASTGLAGGQETQYF	TGTGCCAGCACCGGACTAGCGGGGGGCCAAGAGACCCAGTACTTC
NA	TRBD2	TRBV20-1	TRBJ2-1	CSATGLAANEQFF	TGCAGTGCCACGGGACTAGCCGCCAATGAGCAGTTCTTC
NA	NA	TRBV6-5	TRBJ2-2	CASSYLPTGRTGELFF	TGTGCCAGCAGTTACTTACCCACAGGGAGGACCGGGGAGCTGTTTTTT
NA	NA	TRBV2	TRBJ2-1	CASRAGTSSYNEQFF	TGTGCCAGCAGGGCCGGGACCAGCTCCTACAATGAGCAGTTCTTC
NA	TRBD1	TRBV11-2	TRBJ1-6	CASSFAGQGNSPLHF	TGTGCCAGCAGCTTTGCGGGACAGGGTAATTCACCCCTCCACTTT
once	TRBD2	TRBV7-2	TRBJ2-2	CASRVAGGRTGELFF	TGTGCCAGCAGGGTAGCGGGAGGGAGGACCGGGGAGCTGTTTTTT